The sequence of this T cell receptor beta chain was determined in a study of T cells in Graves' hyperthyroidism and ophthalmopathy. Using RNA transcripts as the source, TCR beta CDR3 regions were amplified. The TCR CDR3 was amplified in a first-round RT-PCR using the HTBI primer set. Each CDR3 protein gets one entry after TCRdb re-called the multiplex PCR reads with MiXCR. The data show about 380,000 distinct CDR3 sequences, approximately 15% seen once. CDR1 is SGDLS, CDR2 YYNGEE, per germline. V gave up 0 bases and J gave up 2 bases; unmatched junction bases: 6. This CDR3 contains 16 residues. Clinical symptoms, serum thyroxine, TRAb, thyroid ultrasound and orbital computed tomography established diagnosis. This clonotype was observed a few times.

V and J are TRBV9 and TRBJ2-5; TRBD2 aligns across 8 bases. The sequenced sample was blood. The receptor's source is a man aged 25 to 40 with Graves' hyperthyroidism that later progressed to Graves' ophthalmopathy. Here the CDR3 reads CASSVEAGALQETQYF. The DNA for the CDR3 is TGTGCCAGCAGCGTAGAAGCGGGGGCCCTACAAGAGACCCAGTACTTC.